This T cell receptor beta chain stems from a study of CD8 T cells in ankylosing spondylitis. As the method for making TCR beta libraries, quantitative 5'-RACE with molecular barcodes was used. From the 5' RACE reads, TCRdb called clonotypes with MiXCR, one entry per CDR3 protein. The sample yields 470,000 or so distinct CDR3 sequences, roughly a quarter seen once. Germline assignment: CDR1 MNHEY and CDR2 SMNVEV (reference sequence). The CDR3 length is 15 residues. V lost 10 bases, J lost 2 bases, and 11 bases stayed unmatched. Study-level results: In ankylosing spondylitis blood, a motif of roughly eight highly homologous TCR beta variants appeared characteristic.

This clonotype showed up just a few times. The antigen is unknown. This receptor was taken from a male donor with ankylosing spondylitis. The chain is built from TRBV27 and TRBJ1-5; 7 bases match TRBD1. The sample consisted of blood, either unsorted or a sorted T cell fraction (not recorded which). This chain's CDR3 is CAIQGPLSGNQPQHF. In nucleotides, the CDR3 is TGTGCCATACAGGGGCCCTTAAGTGGCAATCAGCCCCAGCATTTT.